This is a list of T cell receptor beta chains from one sample in a study of blood T cell repertoires in COVID-19. TCRdb's table, derived via immunoSEQ multiplex PCR, lists solely in-frame clones and lacks some. Of a few hundred thousand clones detected, approximately 80% appear once; the ten largest clones hold approximately 1%. The material sequenced was peripheral blood. The receptor source for this set is a human donor with acute or convalescent COVID-19. The donor label of this sample is uncertain. The CDR3 runs from the conserved cysteine through the conserved F or W. Fields, in order: clone size, D gene, V gene, CDR3 length, J gene, CDR3 protein, CDR3 DNA. The D gene is left open where the match is weak. Clone size appears in some rows only: once, few, many, or a class for an expanded clone.

-	-	TRBV3-1/TRBV3-2	14	TRBJ1-2	CASSSRGALYGYTF	TGTGCCAGCAGCTCCAGGGGAGCTTTATATGGCTACACCTTC
-	-	TRBV30	13	TRBJ1-5	CAWSVHVNQPQHF	TGTGCCTGGAGTGTACACGTAAATCAGCCCCAGCATTTT
-	TRBD1	TRBV5-1	17	TRBJ1-2	CASSLGPGTGSNYGYTF	TGCGCCAGCAGCTTGGGGCCTGGGACAGGCTCTAACTATGGCTACACCTTC
-	TRBD1	TRBV12-3/TRBV12-4	12	TRBJ2-4	CASSPSGGIQYF	TGTGCCAGCAGCCCTTCAGGGGGCATTCAGTACTTC
-	TRBD2	TRBV19	15	TRBJ2-1	CASSIGGGRAPEQFF	TGTGCCAGTAGTATCGGTGGCGGGAGGGCCCCTGAGCAGTTCTTC
-	-	TRBV7-9	15	TRBJ1-1	CASSPLSGEYTEAFF	TGTGCCAGCAGCCCTCTTTCAGGGGAGTACACTGAAGCTTTCTTT
-	TRBD2	TRBV7-6	17	TRBJ2-2	CASSFQPTSSMGGELFF	TGTGCCAGCAGCTTTCAGCCGACTAGCTCTATGGGCGGGGAGCTGTTTTTT
-	TRBD1	TRBV7-9	14	TRBJ2-7	CASSVTGGTYEQYF	TGTGCCAGCAGTGTGACAGGGGGGACCTACGAGCAGTACTTC
-	-	TRBV29-1	12	TRBJ1-5	CSVGGGNQPQHF	TGCAGCGTGGGGGGGGGTAATCAGCCCCAGCATTTT
-	-	TRBV7-9	15	TRBJ2-6	CASSPETSGANVLTF	TGTGCCAGCAGCCCGGAGACCTCTGGGGCCAACGTCCTGACTTTC
-	TRBD2	TRBV28	16	TRBJ2-3	CASSFPGRGLTDTQYF	TGTGCCAGCAGTTTTCCAGGGAGGGGCCTCACAGATACGCAGTATTTT
-	-	TRBV6-6	13	TRBJ1-1	CASSLGGTTEAFF	TGTGCCAGCAGTTTGGGAGGGACCACTGAAGCTTTCTTT
-	TRBD1	TRBV28	15	TRBJ1-6	CASGQASSYNSPLHF	TGTGCCAGCGGACAGGCCAGCTCCTATAATTCACCCCTCCACTTT
-	-	TRBV25-1	18	TRBJ2-5	CASSEGVGSGTYQETQYF	TGTGCCAGCAGTGAAGGAGTGGGGTCCGGGACATACCAAGAGACCCAGTACTTC
-	TRBD2	TRBV5-1	16	TRBJ2-7	CASSLEPSGISREQYF	TGCGCCAGCAGCTTGGAGCCTAGCGGGATTTCCCGCGAGCAGTACTTC
-	TRBD1	TRBV19	16	TRBJ1-2	CASSTSRTGVDYGYTF	TGTGCCAGTAGTACCTCACGGACAGGCGTGGACTATGGCTACACCTTC
-	-	TRBV7-9	14	TRBJ1-4	CASSVERFNEKLFF	TGTGCCAGCAGCGTCGAGAGATTTAATGAAAAACTGTTTTTT
-	TRBD1	TRBV5-5	15	TRBJ1-3	CASSLTGFSGNTIYF	TGTGCCAGCAGCCTGACAGGGTTCTCTGGAAACACCATATATTTT
-	TRBD2	TRBV5-1	16	TRBJ2-1	CASSLLPAGGNDEQFF	TGCGCCAGCAGCTTGCTCCCAGCGGGGGGCAACGATGAGCAGTTCTTC
-	TRBD1	TRBV7-2	15	TRBJ2-1	CASRADRGAYNEQFF	TGTGCCAGCAGAGCGGACAGGGGAGCCTACAATGAGCAGTTCTTC
-	TRBD1	TRBV28	16	TRBJ1-2	CASSFPPPTGFVGYTF	TGTGCCAGCAGTTTCCCTCCCCCGACAGGGTTCGTGGGCTACACCTTC
-	-	TRBV7-8	15	TRBJ2-3	CASSSYRIGGDTQYF	TGTGCCAGCAGCTCCTACCGGATCGGCGGAGATACGCAGTATTTT
-	-	TRBV29-1	13	TRBJ1-2	CSVEVVPSDGYTF	TGCAGCGTTGAAGTAGTCCCGTCTGATGGCTACACCTTC
-	-	TRBV7-9	16	TRBJ1-2	CASSLAYSGGEYGYTF	TGTGCCAGCAGCTTAGCCTACAGCGGGGGCGAGTATGGCTACACCTTC
-	TRBD1	TRBV29-1	13	TRBJ1-4	CSVLTGANEKLFF	TGCAGCGTTTTGACAGGGGCTAATGAAAAACTGTTTTTT
-	-	TRBV10-1	15	TRBJ1-1	CASSESGGVITEAFF	TGCGCCAGCAGTGAGTCGGGGGGGGTTATCACTGAAGCTTTCTTT
-	-	TRBV5-6	16	TRBJ2-4	CASSLAGQGTINIQYF	TGTGCCAGCAGCTTGGCTGGTCAGGGTACAATAAACATTCAGTACTTC
-	-	TRBV7-9	15	TRBJ2-1	CASTLGAASYNEQFF	TGTGCCAGCACGTTAGGGGCCGCGTCCTACAATGAGCAGTTCTTC
-	-	TRBV6-1	17	TRBJ1-5	CASSDKGGTYSNQPQHF	TGTGCCAGCAGTGATAAAGGAGGGACCTATAGCAATCAGCCCCAGCATTTT
-	TRBD1	TRBV13	14	TRBJ2-7	CASSNDRGRYEQYF	TGTGCCAGCAGCAACGACAGGGGGAGGTACGAGCAGTACTTC
few	-	TRBV28	13	TRBJ1-2	CASSLGGTYGYTF	TGTGCCAGCAGTTTGGGGGGGACCTATGGCTACACCTTC
-	-	TRBV12-3/TRBV12-4	13	TRBJ2-3	CASSLRLSDTQYF	TGTGCCAGCAGTTTAAGACTTTCAGATACGCAGTATTTT
few	TRBD1	TRBV7-2	15	TRBJ1-2	CASSLALGTAYGYTF	TGTGCCAGCAGCTTAGCGCTGGGGACAGCCTATGGCTACACCTTC
-	-	TRBV5-1	14	TRBJ1-5	CASSLAGGSQPQHF	TGCGCCAGCAGCTTGGCCGGGGGAAGTCAGCCCCAGCATTTT
-	TRBD1	TRBV12-5	14	TRBJ2-3	CASALTGGLDTQYF	TGTGCTAGTGCTTTGACAGGGGGCTTAGATACGCAGTATTTT
-	-	TRBV3-1/TRBV3-2	17	TRBJ2-1	CASSRSARGRLYNEQFF	TGTGCCAGCAGTCGCAGTGCCAGGGGACGTTTATACAATGAGCAGTTCTTC
-	-	TRBV6-5	12	TRBJ2-3	CASMQGIDTQYF	TGTGCCAGCATGCAGGGGATAGATACGCAGTATTTT
-	TRBD1	TRBV24-1	14	TRBJ1-4	CATTYGQENEKLFF	TGTGCCACCACCTACGGACAGGAAAATGAAAAACTGTTTTTT
once	-	TRBV2	12	TRBJ2-7	CASRSGSYEQYF	TGTGCCAGCAGAAGCGGTTCCTACGAGCAGTACTTC
-	-	TRBV4-2	15	TRBJ2-5	CASSRAWDFQETQYF	TGTGCCAGCAGCCGAGCATGGGACTTCCAAGAGACCCAGTACTTC
-	TRBD1	TRBV27	16	TRBJ2-1	CASSLSYRGSYNEQFF	TGTGCCAGCAGTTTATCATACAGGGGCTCCTACAATGAGCAGTTCTTC